This T cell receptor (beta chain) derives from a study of T cell repertoires in cytomegalovirus infection (dated by TCRdb to between 2018 and 2021). A note on the overall study: Donor HLA type was relevant to the analysis, because carriage of CMV infection together with the matching HLA type was indicated by public TCR beta signatures. Broad study findings and their caveats: The ex vivo response was dominated by HLA-C-restricted CMV-specific TCR beta clonotypes, which also provided the single most frequent clonotype in two of eight donors. In both this cohort and an independent cohort of 350 or so donors, the cumulative frequency of public TCR beta family members distinguished carriers of CMV infection plus the relevant HLA type.

The instrument was an Illumina HiSeq 1500. TCRdb passed the public sequencing reads through fastp at Q25 and MiXCR, retaining productive beta sequences. Every entry covers one CDR3 protein and lists the most common genes and DNA from its rows. A total of some 180,000 distinct CDR3 sequences appear in this sample, roughly 20% of them only once. Of the sample, about 3% is held by the ten largest clones. The germline V end is reduced by 1 base and the J end by 9 bases; junction bases left unmatched: 4. The CDR3 starts with the cysteine, ends with the phenylalanine, and has 14 residues. Only the CDR3 DNA is retained, 42 bases long and in frame from the first base. This clonotype was found many times. Its antigen is currently not known. Base qualities are not recorded, but no much larger clone differs from it by a single base.

Material for sequencing was PBMCs. The chain is made from TRBV12-3 or TRBV12-4 and TRBJ2-1; 9 bases in the middle match TRBD2. The origin of this receptor is a human donor in good health (CMV status not recorded). Some clones in this sample may be carry-over from other donors' samples. The CDR3 has the sequence CASSLGLAVIEQFF. The nucleotide sequence is given as TGTGCCAGCAGTTTAGGACTAGCGGTCATTGAGCAGTTCTTC.